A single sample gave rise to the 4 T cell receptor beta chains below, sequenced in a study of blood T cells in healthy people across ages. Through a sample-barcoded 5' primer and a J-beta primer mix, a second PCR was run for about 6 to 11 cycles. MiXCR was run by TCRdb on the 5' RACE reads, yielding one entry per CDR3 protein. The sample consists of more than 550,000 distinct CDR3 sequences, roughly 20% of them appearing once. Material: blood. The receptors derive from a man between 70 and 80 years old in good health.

The CDR3 sequence: CASSIGAYPYEQYF. CDR3 DNA: TGTGCCAGCAGTATCGGGGCTTACCCCTACGAGCAGTACTTC. The chain has TRBV12-3 or TRBV12-4 and TRBJ2-7; TRBD1 or TRBD2 may be the D gene (5 bases each). V shed 5 bases and J shed 2 bases, with 13 bases lying between them. This CDR3 spans 14 amino acids.

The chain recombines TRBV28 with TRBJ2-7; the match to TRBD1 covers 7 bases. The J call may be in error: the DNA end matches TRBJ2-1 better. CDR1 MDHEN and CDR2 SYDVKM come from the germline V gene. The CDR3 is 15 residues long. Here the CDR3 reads CAIDAGTESLNEQFF. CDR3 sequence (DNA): TGTGCCATCGACGCCGGGACAGAGAGTTTGAATGAGCAGTTCTTC.

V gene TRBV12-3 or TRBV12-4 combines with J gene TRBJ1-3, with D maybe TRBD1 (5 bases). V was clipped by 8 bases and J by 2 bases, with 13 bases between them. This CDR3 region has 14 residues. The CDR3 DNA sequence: TGTGCCAGCTATGACAGAGCCCCTGGAAACACCATATATTTT. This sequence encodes CASYDRAPGNTIYF.

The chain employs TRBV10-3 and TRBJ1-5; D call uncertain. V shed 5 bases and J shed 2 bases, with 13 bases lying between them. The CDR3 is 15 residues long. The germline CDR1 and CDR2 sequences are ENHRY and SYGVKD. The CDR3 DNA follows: TGTGCCATCAGTAGAACCGGGGAGGGCAATCAGCCCCAGCATTTT. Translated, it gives CAISRTGEGNQPQHF.